This T cell receptor beta chain was sequenced for a study of blood T cell repertoires in COVID-19. This CDR3 has 18 amino acids. V trimming: 3 bases; J trimming: 1 base; junction bases outside the gene matches: 10. Germline-derived CDR1 and CDR2 are LGHDT and YNNKEL (reference sequence). As processed by the authors: The authors estimated nucleated cell counts from reference gene primer amplification. TCRdb's copy holds only in-frame clones and misses some; the assay was immunoSEQ multiplex PCR. From that table come the V and J calls and clone size; the DNA was used to work out D and trimming. In the table there are fewer than 90,000 clones, 82% of which are singletons.

The source material was peripheral blood. The origin of this receptor is a man aged 50 to 60 with acute or convalescent COVID-19. This chain joins TRBV3-1 (or the pseudogene TRBV3-2) and TRBJ2-3, with 10 nucleotides matching TRBD2. CDR3 residues: CASSQSGRVLGGTDTQYF. CDR3 DNA: TGTGCCAGCAGCCAGAGCGGGAGGGTCTTAGGAGGCACAGATACGCAGTATTTT.